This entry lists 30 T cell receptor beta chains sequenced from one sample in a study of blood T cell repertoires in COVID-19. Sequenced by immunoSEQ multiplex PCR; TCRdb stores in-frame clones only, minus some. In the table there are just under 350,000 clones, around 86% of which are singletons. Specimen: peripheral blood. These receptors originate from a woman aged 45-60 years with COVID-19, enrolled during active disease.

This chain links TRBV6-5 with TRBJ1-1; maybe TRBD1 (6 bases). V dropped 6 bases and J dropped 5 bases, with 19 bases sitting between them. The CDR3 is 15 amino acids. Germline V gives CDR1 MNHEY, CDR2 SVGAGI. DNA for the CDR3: TGTGCCAGCAGACCGACAGGTCGAATGGGAACTGAAGCTTTCTTT. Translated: CASRPTGRMGTEAFF.

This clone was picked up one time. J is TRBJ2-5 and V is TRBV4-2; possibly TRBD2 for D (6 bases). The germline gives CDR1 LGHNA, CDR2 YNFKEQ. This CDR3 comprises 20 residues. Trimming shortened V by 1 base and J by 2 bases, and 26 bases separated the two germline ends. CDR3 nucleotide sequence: TGTGCCAGCAGCCAAGGAGTGTCGGGGATCGGGGCCGCGGGACAAGAGACCCAGTACTTC. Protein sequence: CASSQGVSGIGAAGQETQYF.

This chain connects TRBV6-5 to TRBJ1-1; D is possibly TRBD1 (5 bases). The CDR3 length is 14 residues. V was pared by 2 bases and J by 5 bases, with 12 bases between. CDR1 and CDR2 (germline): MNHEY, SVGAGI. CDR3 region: CASSYAGRRTEAFF. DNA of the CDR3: TGTGCCAGCAGTTACGCAGGGCGTCGGACTGAAGCTTTCTTT.

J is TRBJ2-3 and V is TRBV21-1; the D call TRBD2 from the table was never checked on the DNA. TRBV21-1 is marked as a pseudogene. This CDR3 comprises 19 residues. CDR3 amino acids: CASSPGLAGYSYYTDTQYF. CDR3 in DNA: TGTGCCAGCAGCCCGGGACTAGCGGGATATAGTTACTACACAGATACGCAGTATTTT.

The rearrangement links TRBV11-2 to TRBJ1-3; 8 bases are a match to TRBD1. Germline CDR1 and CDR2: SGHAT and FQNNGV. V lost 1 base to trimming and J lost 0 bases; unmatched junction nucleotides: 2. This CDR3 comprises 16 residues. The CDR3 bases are TGTGCCAGCAGCTTAGGGGGACAGGACTCTGGAAACACCATATATTTT. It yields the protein CASSLGGQDSGNTIYF. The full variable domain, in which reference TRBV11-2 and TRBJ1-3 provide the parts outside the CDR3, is EAGVAQSPRYKIIEKRQSVAFWCNPISGHATLYWYQQILGQGPKLLIQFQNNGVVDDSQLPKDRFSAERLKGVDSTLKIQPAKLEDSAVYLCASSLGGQDSGNTIYFGEGSWLTVV.

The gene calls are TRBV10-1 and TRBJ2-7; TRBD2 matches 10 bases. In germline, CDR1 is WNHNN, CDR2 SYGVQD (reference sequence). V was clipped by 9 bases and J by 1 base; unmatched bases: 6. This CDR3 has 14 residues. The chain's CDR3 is CASRAGGQSYEQYF. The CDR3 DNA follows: TGCGCCAGTAGAGCGGGAGGGCAGTCCTACGAGCAGTACTTC.

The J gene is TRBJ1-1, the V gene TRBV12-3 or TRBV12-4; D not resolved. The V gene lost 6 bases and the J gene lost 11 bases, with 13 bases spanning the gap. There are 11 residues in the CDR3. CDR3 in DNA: TGTGCCAGCAGCGAGACTCTAAGGGCTTTCTTT. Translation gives CASSETLRAFF.

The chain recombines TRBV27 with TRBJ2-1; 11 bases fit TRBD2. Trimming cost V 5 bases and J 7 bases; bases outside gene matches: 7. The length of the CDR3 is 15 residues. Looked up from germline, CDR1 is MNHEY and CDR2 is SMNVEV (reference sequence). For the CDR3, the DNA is TGTGCCAGCAGTAAATGGACTAGCGGGCAGAATGAGCAGTTCTTC. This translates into CASSKWTSGQNEQFF.

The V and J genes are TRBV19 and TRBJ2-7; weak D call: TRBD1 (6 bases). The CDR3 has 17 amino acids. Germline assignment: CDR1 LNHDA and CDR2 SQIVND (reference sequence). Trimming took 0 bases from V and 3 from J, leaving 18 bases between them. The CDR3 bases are TGTGCCAGTAGTATAGACAACCGGGACACGACCTTCTACGAGCAGTACTTC. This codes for CASSIDNRDTTFYEQYF.

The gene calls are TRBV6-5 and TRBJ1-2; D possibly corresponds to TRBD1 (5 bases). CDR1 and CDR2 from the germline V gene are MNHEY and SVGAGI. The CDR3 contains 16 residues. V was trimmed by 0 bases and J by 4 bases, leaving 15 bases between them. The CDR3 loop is CASSYSIPTDVYGYTF. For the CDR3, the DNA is TGTGCCAGCAGTTACTCGATCCCGACAGATGTCTATGGCTACACCTTC.

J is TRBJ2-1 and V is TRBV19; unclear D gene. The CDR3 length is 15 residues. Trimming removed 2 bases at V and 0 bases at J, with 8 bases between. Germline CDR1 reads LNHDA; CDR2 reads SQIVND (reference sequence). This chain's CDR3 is CASSISDSSYNEQFF. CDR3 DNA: TGTGCCAGTAGTATATCTGATAGCTCCTACAATGAGCAGTTCTTC.

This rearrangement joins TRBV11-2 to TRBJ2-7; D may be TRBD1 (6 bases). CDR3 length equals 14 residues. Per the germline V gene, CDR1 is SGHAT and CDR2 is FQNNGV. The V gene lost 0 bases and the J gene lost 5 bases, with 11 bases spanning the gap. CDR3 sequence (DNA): TGTGCCAGCAGCTTAGACAGGGGAATGGACGAGCAGTACTTC. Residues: CASSLDRGMDEQYF. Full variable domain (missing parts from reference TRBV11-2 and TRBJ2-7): EAGVAQSPRYKIIEKRQSVAFWCNPISGHATLYWYQQILGQGPKLLIQFQNNGVVDDSQLPKDRFSAERLKGVDSTLKIQPAKLEDSAVYLCASSLDRGMDEQYFGPGTRLTVT.

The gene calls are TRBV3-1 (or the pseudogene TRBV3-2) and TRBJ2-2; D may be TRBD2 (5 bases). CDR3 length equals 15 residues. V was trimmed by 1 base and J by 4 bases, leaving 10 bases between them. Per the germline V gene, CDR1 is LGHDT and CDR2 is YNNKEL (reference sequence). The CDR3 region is CASSQGSGPTGELFF. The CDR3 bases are TGTGCCAGCAGCCAAGGCAGCGGCCCCACCGGGGAGCTGTTTTTT.

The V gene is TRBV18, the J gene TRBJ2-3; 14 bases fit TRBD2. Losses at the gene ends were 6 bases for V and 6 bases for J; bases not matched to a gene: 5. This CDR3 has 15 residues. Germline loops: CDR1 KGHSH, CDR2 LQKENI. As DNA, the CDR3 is TGTGCCAGCTCCGGGACTAGCGGGAGTAGGGATACGCAGTATTTT. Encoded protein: CASSGTSGSRDTQYF.

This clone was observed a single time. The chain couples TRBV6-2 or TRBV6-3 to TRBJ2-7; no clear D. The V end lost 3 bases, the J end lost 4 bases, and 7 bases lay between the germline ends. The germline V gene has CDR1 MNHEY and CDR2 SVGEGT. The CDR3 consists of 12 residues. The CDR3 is CASSYPQYEQYF. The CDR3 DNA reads TGTGCCAGCAGTTATCCACAGTACGAGCAGTACTTC.

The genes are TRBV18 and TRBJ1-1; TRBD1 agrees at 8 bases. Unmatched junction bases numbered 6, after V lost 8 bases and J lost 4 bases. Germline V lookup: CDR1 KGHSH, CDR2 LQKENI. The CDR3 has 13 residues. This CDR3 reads CASKGTGPTEAFF. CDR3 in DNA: TGTGCCAGCAAGGGGACAGGCCCCACTGAAGCTTTCTTT.

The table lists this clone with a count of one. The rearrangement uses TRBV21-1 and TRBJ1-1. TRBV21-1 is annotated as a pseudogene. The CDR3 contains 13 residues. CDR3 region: CASTRGGDTEAFF. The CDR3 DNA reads TGTGCCAGCACCCGAGGGGGGGATACTGAAGCTTTCTTT.

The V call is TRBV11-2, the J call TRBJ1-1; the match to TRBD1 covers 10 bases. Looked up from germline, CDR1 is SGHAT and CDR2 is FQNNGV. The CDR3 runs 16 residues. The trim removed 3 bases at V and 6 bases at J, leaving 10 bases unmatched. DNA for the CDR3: TGTGCCAGCAGCTTCGGACAGGGGGTATCGTACGCTGAAGCTTTCTTT. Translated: CASSFGQGVSYAEAFF.

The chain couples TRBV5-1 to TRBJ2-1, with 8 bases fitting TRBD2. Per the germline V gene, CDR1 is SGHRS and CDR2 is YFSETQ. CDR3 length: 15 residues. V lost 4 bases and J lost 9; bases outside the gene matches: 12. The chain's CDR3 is CASSTPSGRDSEQFF. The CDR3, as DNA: TGCGCCAGCAGCACTCCCAGCGGGAGAGATAGTGAGCAGTTCTTC.

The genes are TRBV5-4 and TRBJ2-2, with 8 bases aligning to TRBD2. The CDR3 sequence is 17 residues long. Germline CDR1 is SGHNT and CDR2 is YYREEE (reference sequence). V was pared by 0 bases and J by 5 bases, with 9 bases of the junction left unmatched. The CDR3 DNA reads TGTGCCAGCAGCTTGGCCGGGTTAGCGGGAAGGACCGGGGAGCTGTTTTTT. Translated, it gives CASSLAGLAGRTGELFF.

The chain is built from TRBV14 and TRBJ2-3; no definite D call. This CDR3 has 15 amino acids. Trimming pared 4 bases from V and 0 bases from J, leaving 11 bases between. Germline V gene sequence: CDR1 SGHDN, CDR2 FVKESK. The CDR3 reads CASSRRMPSTDTQYF. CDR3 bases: TGTGCCAGCAGCCGGAGAATGCCTAGCACAGATACGCAGTATTTT.

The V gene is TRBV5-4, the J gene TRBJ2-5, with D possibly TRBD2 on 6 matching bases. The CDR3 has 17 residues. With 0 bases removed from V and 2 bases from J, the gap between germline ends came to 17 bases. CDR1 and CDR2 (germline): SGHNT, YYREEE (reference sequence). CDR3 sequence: CASSLVGAGTKQETQYF. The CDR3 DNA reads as TGTGCCAGCAGCTTGGTAGGGGCGGGAACAAAACAAGAGACCCAGTACTTC.

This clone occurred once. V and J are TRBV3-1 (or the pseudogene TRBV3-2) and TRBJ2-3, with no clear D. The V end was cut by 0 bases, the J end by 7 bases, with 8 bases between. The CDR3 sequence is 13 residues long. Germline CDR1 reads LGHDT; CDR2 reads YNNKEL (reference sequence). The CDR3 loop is CASSQESINTQYF. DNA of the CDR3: TGTGCCAGCAGCCAAGAGTCAATCAATACGCAGTATTTT.

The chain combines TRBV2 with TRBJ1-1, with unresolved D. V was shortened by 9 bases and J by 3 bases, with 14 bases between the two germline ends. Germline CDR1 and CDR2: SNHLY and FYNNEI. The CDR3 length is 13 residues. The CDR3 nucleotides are TGTGCCAGTAGCGACTGGGAAGACACTGAAGCTTTCTTT. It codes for CASSDWEDTEAFF.

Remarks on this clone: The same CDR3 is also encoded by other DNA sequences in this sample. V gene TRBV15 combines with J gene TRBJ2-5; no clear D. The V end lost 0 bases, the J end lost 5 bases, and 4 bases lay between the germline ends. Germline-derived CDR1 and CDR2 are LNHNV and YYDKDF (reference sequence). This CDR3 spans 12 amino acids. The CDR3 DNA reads TGTGCCACCAGCAGAGATCGGGAGACCCAGTACTTC. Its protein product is CATSRDRETQYF.

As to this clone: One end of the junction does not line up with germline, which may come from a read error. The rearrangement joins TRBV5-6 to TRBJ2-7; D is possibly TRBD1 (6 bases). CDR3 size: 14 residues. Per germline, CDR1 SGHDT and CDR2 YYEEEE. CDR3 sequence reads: CASSLTGSSHEQYF. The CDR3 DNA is TGTGCCAGCAGCTTGACAGGGTCCTCCCACGAGCAGTACTTC.

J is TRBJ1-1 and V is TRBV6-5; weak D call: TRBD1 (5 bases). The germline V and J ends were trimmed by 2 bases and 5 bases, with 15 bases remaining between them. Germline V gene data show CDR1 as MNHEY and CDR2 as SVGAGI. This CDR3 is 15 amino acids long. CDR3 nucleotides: TGTGCCAGCAGTTACGGGATGCGCCAGGGAACTGAAGCTTTCTTT. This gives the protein CASSYGMRQGTEAFF.

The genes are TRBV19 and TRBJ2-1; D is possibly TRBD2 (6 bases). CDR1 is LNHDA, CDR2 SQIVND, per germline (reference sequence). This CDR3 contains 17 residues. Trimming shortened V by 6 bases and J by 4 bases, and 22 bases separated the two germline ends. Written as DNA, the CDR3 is TGTGCCAGTAGGAAAACAAGGCAGCGGGCACTTTACAATGAGCAGTTCTTC. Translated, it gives CASRKTRQRALYNEQFF. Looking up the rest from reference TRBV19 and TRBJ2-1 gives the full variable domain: DGGITQSPKYLFRKEGQNVTLSCEQNLNHDAMYWYRQDPGQGLRLIYYSQIVNDFQKGDIAEGYSVSREKKESFPLTVTSAQKNPTAFYLCASRKTRQRALYNEQFFGPGTRLTVL.

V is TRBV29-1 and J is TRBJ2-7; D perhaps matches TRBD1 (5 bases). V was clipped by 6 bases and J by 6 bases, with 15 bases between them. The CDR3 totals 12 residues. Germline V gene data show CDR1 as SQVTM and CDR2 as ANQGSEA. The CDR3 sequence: CSVLDSGAEQYF. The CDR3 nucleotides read TGCAGCGTCCTAGACAGTGGGGCCGAGCAGTACTTC.

CDR3 coding DNA: TGTGCCAGCAGCTTTCGACAGAACAATAATTCACCCCTCCACTTT. Its protein product is CASSFRQNNNSPLHF. The chain couples TRBV11-3 to TRBJ1-6; tentatively, D is TRBD1 (5 bases). The germline gives CDR1 SGHNT, CDR2 YENEEA. The ends were cut back, 3 bases at V and 5 bases at J, with 11 bases in the middle. There are 15 residues in the CDR3. Variable domain in full (rest from reference TRBV11-3 and TRBJ1-6): EAGVVQSPRYKIIEKKQPVAFWCNPISGHNTLYWYLQNLGQGPELLIRYENEEAVDDSQLPKDRFSAERLKGVDSTLKIQPAELGDSAVYLCASSFRQNNNSPLHFGNGTRLTVT.